The source of this T cell receptor (beta chain) is a study of shared clonotypes between healthy human individuals (dated by TCRdb to 2020 to 2022). In the study overall: Three men and two women, aged 18 to 49 years, made up the cohort. The study deeply sequenced blood TCR repertoires of five healthy adults to estimate repertoire size and the extent of clonotype sharing between individuals. Each donor's leukapheresis produced roughly between about 0.85 and 10 billion PBMCs. For each donor, CD4 naive and CD4 memory were each run on three plates, CD8 naive on two plates, and CD8 memory on one plate. Libraries were prepared and TCR repertoires were sequenced by different laboratories using diverse techniques, in order to increase sequencing depth and limit assay-specific biases.

On this clone: Its antigen is currently not known. Base quality data are lacking; no much larger clone is found one base away. Different DNA sequences within this sample yield the same CDR3.

The investigation overall reported the following: Higher generation probabilities were observed for clonotypes shared by all four sorted-subset donors than for non-shared clonotypes. Incomplete sequencing was indicated by rarefaction of sorted-subset datasets, despite the large sequencing depth. Sampling was restricted to blood, and TCR repertoires in tissue are likely to differ from TCR repertoires in blood. Pairwise subsampling indicated that sequencing depth was expected to affect the degree of clonotype sharing among donors. Naive subsets generally had larger estimated clonotype richness than memory subsets did. Because the study included a small number of donors, the genetic and exposure-history diversity represented was limited. When several donors were compared, the shared fraction of clonotypes was around 5.1% for naive CD4, roughly 3.4% for naive CD8, 2.3% for memory CD4, and 0.35% to 0.4% for memory CD8.

The donors were healthy, HIV-negative adults who had no recently reported acute infections or vaccinations. Every donor was a Caucasian adult residing in Nashville, Tennessee, USA. Magnetic negative selection was used to enrich CD4+ T cells, after which naive cells were positively selected on CD45RA and the negative fraction became the memory subset. Blood was obtained by leukapheresis, after which PBMCs were separated by Ficoll-Histopaque density gradient centrifugation and cryopreserved in liquid nitrogen vapor phase. Purity and quantity of every magnetically sorted T cell population were checked by analytical flow cytometry. Genomic DNA was isolated from each sorted fraction and quantified by UV absorbance on a Nanodrop 2000c. Using the deep immunoSEQ assay, multiplex PCR amplified TCR CDR3 regions from genomic DNA. Genomic DNA extracted from each cell subset was distributed evenly over all wells of several immunoSEQ 96-well plates, and each plate served as one replicate. For sorted subsets, 200 to 250 ng of genomic DNA, equivalent to 25,000 to 30,000 T cell genomes, went into each replicate PCR. Purified libraries were quantified with a Qubit 3.0 fluorometer, sized on a Bioanalyzer 2100, and re-quantified with the KAPA Library Quantification kit. Every immunoSEQ 96-well plate was sequenced on a dedicated single-read 150-cycle Illumina NextSeq 550 flow cell. The paper's data handling went like this. Because the immunoSEQ output held only junctional sequences and lacked quality scores, the filtering could not match the filtering applied to full-length reads. Sequences were annotated with PyIR, a Python wrapper for IgBLAST v1.9, and V/J genes and CDR3 were assigned using IMGT germline references. Reads were removed for weak V/J assignments (E-value above 1e-6), missing CDR3, stop codons, out-of-frame junctions, or ambiguous translated residues. V3J clonotypes were defined by identical inferred V gene, J gene, and CDR3 amino acid sequence. Percentage overlap between repertoires was computed as shared unique clonotypes divided by the size of the smaller repertoire. RTK rarefaction, the Chao1 estimator, and Recon v2.1 estimates of unobserved clonotypes were used to assess repertoire richness. OLGA was used to compute generation probabilities for all TCRbeta clonotypes that the gDNA method yielded from a handful of donors. Imported from immuneACCESS, the table was reduced by TCRdb to in-frame sequences with V and J called. These copies leave out some clones; in studies compared against another copy, an unresolved V gene accounts for under half, and the cause of the remainder is not known. The V and J calls and the clone size are those of that table, but D and trimming were determined from the DNA. In all, the sample holds some 1 million clones, and around 76% of those were seen once. Approximately 1.3% of the sample is taken by the ten largest.

Sequences LNHDA (CDR1) and SQIVND (CDR2) are obtained from the germline V gene (reference sequence). V is pared back by 1 base and J by 6 bases, with 5 bases lying between the germline termini. Counted from cysteine to phenylalanine, this CDR3 has 12 amino acids. Only CDR3 DNA remains: 36 bases, in frame from the first base. Source material: memory CD4+ T cells sorted from blood. The cell subset or site tag for this specimen amounts to: CD45RA-negative fraction. This TCR was sampled from a man between 18 and 29 years old in good health. The chain links TRBV19 with TRBJ2-3, with the D segment identity uncertain. The sequence in DNA is TGTGCCAGTAGTATAGGGCGGGATACGCAGTATTTT. This sequence encodes CASSIGRDTQYF.